These 12 T cell receptor beta chains came from one sample sequenced in a study of OX40 agonist ivuxolimab in advanced cancers. Sequenced by immunoSEQ multiplex PCR; TCRdb stores in-frame clones only, minus some. The sample holds 78,000 or so clones, approximately 91% seen once. The sequences come from CD4+ or CD8+ T cells sorted from blood, collected in a trial of the OX40 agonist ivuxolimab. These receptors were obtained from an adult with an advanced solid tumor such as melanoma, head and neck, liver or kidney cancer.

This clone showed up just once. CDR3 region: CASSYEGTSSEAFF. DNA for the CDR3: TGTGCCAGCAGTTACGAAGGGACGTCAAGTGAAGCTTTCTTT. V gene TRBV6-5 combines with J gene TRBJ1-1, with D tentatively TRBD1 (5 bases). Germline-derived CDR1 and CDR2 are MNHEY and SVGAGI. CDR3 size: 14 residues. V was shortened by 2 bases and J by 7 bases, with 14 bases between the two germline ends.

CDR3 protein: CASSPDGYYEQYF. CDR3 coding DNA: TGTGCCAGCAGTCCGGACGGTTACTACGAGCAGTACTTC. The V call is TRBV6-1, the J call TRBJ2-7, with no clear D. Trimming removed 5 bases at V and 3 bases at J, with 11 bases between. The CDR3 sequence is 13 residues long. Germline CDR1 and CDR2: MNHNS and SASEGT.

This clone was seen only a few times. The chain is built from TRBV2 and TRBJ2-2, with D perhaps matching TRBD2 (6 bases). The V gene lost 7 bases and the J gene lost 5 bases, with 17 bases spanning the gap. The CDR3 runs to 15 residues. Germline V gene sequence: CDR1 SNHLY, CDR2 FYNNEI. The DNA for the CDR3 is TGTGCCAGCACGGGGACCGCCGGGGGAACCGGGGAGCTGTTTTTT. Translation: CASTGTAGGTGELFF.

The gene calls are TRBV20-1 and TRBJ1-2; D is unclear. This CDR3 comprises 11 residues. Trimming cost V 4 bases and J 4 bases, with 7 bases left between them. The germline CDR1 and CDR2 sequences are DFQATT and SNEGSKA (reference sequence). DNA for the CDR3: TGCAGTGCTAAAAACCGCTATGGCTACACCTTC. Translated: CSAKNRYGYTF.

The rearrangement links TRBV21-1 to TRBJ2-3; the tabulated D call, TRBD1, remains unverified against the DNA. TRBV21-1 has pseudogene status. This CDR3 is built from 14 residues. In nucleotides, the CDR3 is TGTGCCAGCAGTCTGGGAACAGGGGAAGATACGCAGTATTTT. Translated: CASSLGTGEDTQYF.

This clone turned up a few times. This chain links TRBV2 with TRBJ2-5, with TRBD2 as a possible D gene (5 bases). The CDR3 contains 11 residues. Germline V CDR1 and CDR2: SNHLY, FYNNEI. V lost 4 bases, J lost 10 bases, and 10 bases lay in between. CDR3 in amino acids: CASSGDRGQYF. CDR3 DNA sequence: TGTGCCAGCAGTGGAGACCGGGGCCAGTACTTC.

This chain links TRBV2 with TRBJ2-3, with TRBD2 as a possible D gene (5 bases). The CDR3 totals 13 residues. Germline V lookup: CDR1 SNHLY, CDR2 FYNNEI. Trimming shortened V by 6 bases and J by 2 bases, and 9 bases separated the two germline ends. This chain's CDR3 is CASRLDSTDTQYF. The CDR3 region has the DNA TGTGCCAGCAGACTGGACTCCACAGATACGCAGTATTTT.

The chain carries TRBV5-5 and TRBJ1-5, with D possibly TRBD1 on 5 matching bases. V lost 4 bases, J lost 5 bases, and 19 bases lay in between. The CDR3 is 16 amino acids. Germline V lookup: CDR1 SGHKS, CDR2 YYEKEE (reference sequence). In nucleotides, the CDR3 is TGTGCCAGCAGCCTCCGGGTCCTGGGAGGGGATCAGCCCCAGCATTTT. Translation: CASSLRVLGGDQPQHF.

The chain is built from TRBV6-5 and TRBJ1-5; 8 bases align to TRBD1. Germline CDR1 is MNHEY and CDR2 is SVGAGI. The CDR3 contains 15 residues. V was clipped by 6 bases and J by 0 bases; unmatched bases: 4. CDR3 in DNA: TGTGCCAGCAGCAGAGACAGGGGTAGCAATCAGCCCCAGCATTTT. As protein: CASSRDRGSNQPQHF.

The V and J genes are TRBV7-6 and TRBJ2-5, with 7 nucleotides matching TRBD1. The CDR3 is 14 residues long. Looked up from germline, CDR1 is SGHVS and CDR2 is FNYEAQ. After removal of 6 bases from V and 5 bases from J, the junction contained 9 bases not matched to a gene. The CDR3 loop is CASRATGAGETQYF. Here the CDR3 DNA reads TGTGCCAGCAGGGCTACAGGGGCCGGGGAGACCCAGTACTTC.

This sequence joins TRBV27 and TRBJ2-7, with TRBD1 matching 9 bases. Germline V gene sequence: CDR1 MNHEY, CDR2 SMNVEV (reference sequence). J lost 2 bases, V lost 5 bases, and 4 bases had no gene match. CDR3 size: 14 residues. Here the CDR3 DNA reads TGTGCCAGCAGTGCGCGACAGGGGGCCTACGAGCAGTACTTC. It translates to CASSARQGAYEQYF.

The genes are TRBV2 and TRBJ2-1; TRBD2 matches 9 bases. Germline V gene lookup returns CDR1 SNHLY and CDR2 FYNNEI. V dropped 2 bases and J dropped 9; count of bases not matched to a gene: 8. The CDR3 extends over 15 amino acids. The CDR3 sequence is CASSELASGNVEQFF. The CDR3 bases are TGTGCCAGCAGTGAATTGGCTAGCGGGAATGTTGAGCAGTTCTTC.